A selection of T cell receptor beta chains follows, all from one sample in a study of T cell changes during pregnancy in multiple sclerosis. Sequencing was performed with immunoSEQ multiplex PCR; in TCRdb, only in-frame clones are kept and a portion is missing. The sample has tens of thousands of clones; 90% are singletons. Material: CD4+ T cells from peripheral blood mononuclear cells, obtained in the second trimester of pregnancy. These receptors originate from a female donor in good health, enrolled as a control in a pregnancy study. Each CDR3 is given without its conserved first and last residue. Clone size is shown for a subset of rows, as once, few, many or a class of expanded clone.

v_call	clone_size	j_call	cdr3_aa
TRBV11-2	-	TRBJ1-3	ASSLNRDTRFSGNTIY
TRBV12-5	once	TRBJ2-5	ASGQPPGTQY
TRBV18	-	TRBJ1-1	ASSPLGGDTEAF
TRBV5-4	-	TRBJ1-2	ASSLDPQGTTYGYT
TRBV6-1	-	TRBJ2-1	ASSSSGGAREQF
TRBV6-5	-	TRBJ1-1	ASVDRYEAF
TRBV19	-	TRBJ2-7	ASSIRGPAPYEQY
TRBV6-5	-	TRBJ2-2	ASRPRGLFTGELF
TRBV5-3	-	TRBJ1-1	ARSFMFASSETEAF
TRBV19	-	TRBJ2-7	ASSIDPPLGASRAGGLGDEQY
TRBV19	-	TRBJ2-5	ASSILAGVGIGETQY
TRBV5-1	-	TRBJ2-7	ASSLQTGVIYEQY
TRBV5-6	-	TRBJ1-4	ASSFQGLEKLF
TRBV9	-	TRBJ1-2	ASRREGATNYGYT
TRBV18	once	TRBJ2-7	ASSPSGEGSTQY
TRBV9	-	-	ASSASGTNYEQY
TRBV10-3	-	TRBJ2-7	AISELSVYEQY
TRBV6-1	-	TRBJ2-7	AAENRGFTYEQY
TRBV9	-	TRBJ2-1	ASSSLAGGPNEQF
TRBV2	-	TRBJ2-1	ASNPRGSGNEQF
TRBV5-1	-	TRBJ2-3	ASRRQGTDTQY
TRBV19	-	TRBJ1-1	ASNDGLAGAF
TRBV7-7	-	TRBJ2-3	ASSSSRGRGDTQY
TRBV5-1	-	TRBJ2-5	ASSLGQASQETQY
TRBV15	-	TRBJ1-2	ATSREVPGQGGYGYT
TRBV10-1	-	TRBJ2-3	ASSESIAGHTQY
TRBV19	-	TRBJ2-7	ASTSLGAGRHEQY
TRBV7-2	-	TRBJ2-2	ASRRGAVGELF
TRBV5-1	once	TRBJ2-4	ASSAGGTSGSWSKNIQY
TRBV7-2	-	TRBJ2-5	ASSLMASGDRGTQY
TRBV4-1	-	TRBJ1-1	ASSLFGGGNTEAF
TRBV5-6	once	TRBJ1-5	ASSLAGVDQPQH
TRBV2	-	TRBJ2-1	ASSAVPGLAGGPFIHNEQF
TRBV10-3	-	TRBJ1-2	AMRTGDFGYT
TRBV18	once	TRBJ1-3	ASHPQFSGNTIY
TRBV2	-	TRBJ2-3	ASSGLAGEYTQY
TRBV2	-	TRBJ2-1	ASRSSGGAHNEQF
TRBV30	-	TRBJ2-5	AWSRSLRETQY
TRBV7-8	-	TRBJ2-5	ASRRGTSSAETQY
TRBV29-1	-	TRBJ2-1	SVEDISLAVSQGNEQF
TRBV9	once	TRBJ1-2	ASSSRGAVDYGYT
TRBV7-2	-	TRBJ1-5	ASSPRPGSNNQPQH
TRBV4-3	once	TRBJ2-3	ASSQERGSTDTQY
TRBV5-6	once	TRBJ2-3	ASSPGTITDTQY
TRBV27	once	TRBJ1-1	ASSPRTGSEAF
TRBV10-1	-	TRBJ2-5	ASSEGGLEETQY
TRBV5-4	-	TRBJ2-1	ASSLALAGARRDEQF
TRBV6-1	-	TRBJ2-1	ASSGLELSYNEQF
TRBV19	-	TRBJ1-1	ASSGRGTVNTEAF
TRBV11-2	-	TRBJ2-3	ASSLELAGALPFDTQY